This T cell receptor (beta chain) emerged from a study of blood T cells in healthy people across ages. Every donor gave roughly 9.2 milliliters of peripheral blood. The use of a sample-barcoded 5' primer and a J-beta primer mix characterized a second PCR of about 7 to 12 cycles. The template-switch adaptor was a 5' adaptor with 12 random nucleotides. It tagged each cDNA molecule. Sequencing recovered at least 3 million CDR3-containing paired-end reads from each sample. TCRdb used MiXCR to reprocess the 5' RACE reads, holding one entry per CDR3 protein. This table holds 550,000 to 800,000 distinct CDR3 sequences, roughly 21% found once. CDR3 length: 15 residues.

The rearrangement joins TRBV12-3 or TRBV12-4 to TRBJ2-5; 11 nucleotides match TRBD2. Gene TRBJ2-7 matches the end of the DNA better, so the J call may be wrong. Sequences were obtained from blood. This clonotype was obtained from a man between 65 and 80 years old in good health. The CDR3 loop reads CASRKGTSGYYEQYF. CDR3 nucleotide sequence: TGTGCCAGCAGAAAGGGGACTAGCGGTTACTACGAGCAGTACTTC.